This is a list of T cell receptor beta chains from one sample in a study of blood T cell repertoires in COVID-19. The protocol was immunoSEQ multiplex PCR, while the TCRdb copy is restricted to in-frame clones and leaves out a portion. The table shows about 99,000 clones, with 79% occurring only once. The material sequenced was peripheral blood. These TCRs come from an elderly woman with active or convalescent COVID-19. The CDR3 runs from the conserved cysteine through the conserved F or W. The D gene is left open where the match is weak. The listing skips clone size in some rows; elsewhere it reads once, few, many or a size class.

.	TRBV7-2	.	TRBJ2-7	CASSYRGLAYEQYF	TGTGCCAGCAGCTACAGGGGACTAGCCTACGAGCAGTACTTC
few	TRBV7-9	.	TRBJ1-5	CASSGQHSNQPQHF	TGTGCCAGCAGCGGGCAGCATAGCAATCAGCCCCAGCATTTT
.	TRBV27	TRBD2	TRBJ2-1	CASSRGLVSYNEQFF	TGTGCCAGCTCAAGGGGACTAGTATCCTACAATGAGCAGTTCTTC
.	TRBV15	TRBD2	TRBJ2-1	CATSTEREVNEQFF	TGTGCCACCAGCACTGAGCGGGAAGTCAATGAGCAGTTCTTC
.	TRBV11-2	TRBD2	TRBJ2-3	CASSLLRTSGIGDTQYF	TGTGCCAGCAGCTTACTCCGGACTAGCGGAATCGGAGATACGCAGTATTTT
once	TRBV7-2	.	TRBJ1-2	CASRQGGEWGYTF	TGTGCCAGCAGACAAGGGGGGGAATGGGGCTACACCTTC
.	TRBV19	.	TRBJ2-5	CASSPGHVGETQYF	TGTGCCAGTAGCCCGGGACACGTAGGGGAGACCCAGTACTTC
.	TRBV11-1	.	TRBJ2-5	CASSRSLSQETQYF	TGTGCCAGCAGCCGCTCCCTAAGCCAAGAGACCCAGTACTTC
.	TRBV7-2	.	TRBJ2-2	CASSYLAVTTGELFF	TGTGCCAGCAGCTACCTAGCCGTCACCACCGGGGAGCTGTTTTTT
.	TRBV19	TRBD2	TRBJ2-2	CASSIGTSFTGELFF	TGTGCCAGTAGTATCGGGACTAGTTTCACCGGGGAGCTGTTTTTT
.	TRBV2	TRBD2	TRBJ2-7	CASRIPGTSGEQYF	TGTGCCAGCAGAATACCCGGGACTAGCGGTGAGCAGTACTTC
.	TRBV12-3/TRBV12-4	.	TRBJ1-2	CASTLSTAYGYTF	TGTGCCAGCACTCTTAGTACAGCATATGGCTACACCTTC
.	TRBV18	TRBD1	TRBJ1-3	CASETGNGNTIYF	TGTGCCAGTGAGACAGGGAATGGAAACACCATATATTTT
.	TRBV6-5	TRBD1	TRBJ1-2	CASLDRGNYGYTF	TGTGCCAGTTTGGACAGGGGGAACTATGGCTACACCTTC
.	TRBV11-2	.	TRBJ2-5	CASSLVGSVYQYF	TGTGCCAGCAGCTTAGTGGGCTCAGTTTACCAGTACTTC
.	TRBV27	.	TRBJ2-2	CASRGWATGELFF	TGTGCCAGCAGAGGCTGGGCCACCGGGGAGCTGTTTTTT
once	TRBV7-2	.	TRBJ2-1	CASSLGLSRSYNEQFF	TGTGCCAGCAGCTTAGGACTGTCCCGCTCCTACAATGAGCAGTTCTTC
few	TRBV20-1	TRBD1	TRBJ1-1	CSARDWTGVFF	TGCAGTGCTAGAGATTGGACAGGTGTTTTCTTT
.	TRBV10-3	TRBD1	TRBJ1-6	CAISEQGQGGSPLHF	TGTGCCATCAGTGAGCAGGGACAGGGAGGTTCACCCCTCCACTTT
.	TRBV5-6	TRBD1	TRBJ1-1	CASSGQQGATTEAFF	TGTGCCAGCAGCGGGCAACAGGGGGCAACTACTGAAGCTTTCTTT
once	TRBV6-1	.	TRBJ2-7	CASSENLVRAYEQYF	TGTGCCAGCAGTGAAAATCTGGTGAGAGCCTACGAGCAGTACTTC
.	TRBV5-1	.	TRBJ1-3	CASSFGGAGNTIYF	TGCGCCAGCAGCTTCGGGGGGGCTGGAAACACCATATATTTT
.	TRBV5-1	TRBD2	TRBJ2-7	CASSFIIREGTNYEQYF	TGCGCCAGCAGCTTCATCATACGGGAGGGTACCAACTACGAGCAGTACTTC
.	TRBV10-3	.	TRBJ1-4	CAISERQVATNEKLFF	TGTGCCATCAGTGAGCGACAGGTTGCAACTAATGAAAAACTGTTTTTT
.	TRBV27	.	TRBJ1-2	CASRPVVRTTTKGGYGYTF	TGTGCCAGCAGGCCCGTCGTCCGGACCACCACCAAAGGGGGCTATGGCTACACCTTC
.	TRBV6-5	.	TRBJ2-3	CASSGTGTDTQYF	TGTGCCAGCAGCGGTACAGGGACGGATACGCAGTATTTT
.	TRBV5-1	.	TRBJ2-1	CASRPGSASHEQFF	TGTGCCAGCAGACCCGGAAGCGCCTCCCATGAGCAGTTCTTC
.	TRBV3-1/TRBV3-2	.	TRBJ2-3	CASSRGWAPSTDTQYF	TGTGCCAGCAGCCGTGGCTGGGCGCCAAGCACAGATACGCAGTATTTT
.	TRBV29-1	.	TRBJ1-2	CSVVNREGNGYTF	TGCAGCGTTGTGAACAGGGAGGGTAATGGCTACACCTTC
once	TRBV29-1	TRBD2	TRBJ2-5	CSVLRLAGKETQYF	TGCAGCGTTCTTCGACTAGCGGGAAAAGAGACCCAGTACTTC
.	TRBV6-4	.	TRBJ1-5	CASSREAIGNQPQHF	TGTGCCAGCAGCAGGGAGGCCATAGGCAATCAGCCCCAGCATTTT
.	TRBV29-1	.	TRBJ1-2	CSVEHPTRAGGYTF	TGCAGCGTTGAACATCCCACCCGCGCGGGGGGCTACACCTTC
.	TRBV19	TRBD1	TRBJ1-5	CASSKVGTGAIANQPQHF	TGTGCCAGTAGTAAGGTGGGGACAGGGGCCATCGCTAATCAGCCCCAGCATTTT
.	TRBV28	TRBD1	TRBJ1-2	CASSPGDRGAYTF	TGTGCCAGCAGCCCAGGGGACAGGGGGGCCTACACCTTC
.	TRBV27	.	TRBJ1-2	CASSLRASAGVHYGYTF	TGTGCCAGCAGTTTGAGAGCTTCGGCAGGCGTACACTATGGCTACACCTTC
.	TRBV11-2	TRBD2	TRBJ2-1	CASSLASLRSGRENEQFF	TGTGCCAGCAGCTTAGCTTCACTTCGGAGCGGGAGGGAAAATGAGCAGTTCTTC
.	TRBV9	.	TRBJ1-6	CASSPPGSYNSPLHF	TGTGCCAGCAGCCCCCCGGGCTCCTATAATTCACCCCTCCACTTT
.	TRBV5-1	TRBD1	TRBJ1-2	CASSPGTGGFGYTF	TGCGCCAGCAGCCCGGGGACAGGGGGTTTCGGCTACACCTTC
.	TRBV7-2	TRBD2	TRBJ2-7	CASTLSGGNYEQYF	TGTGCCAGCACCCTATCGGGAGGGAATTACGAGCAGTACTTC
.	TRBV6-5	.	TRBJ1-2	CASRDNFHGYTF	TGTGCCAGCAGAGACAACTTCCATGGCTACACCTTC
few	TRBV2	.	TRBJ1-5	CASWAGEGLNQPQHF	TGTGCCAGCTGGGCAGGGGAAGGCCTAAATCAGCCCCAGCATTTT
.	TRBV27	.	TRBJ2-1	CASRVWRGSSYNEQFF	TGTGCCAGCCGGGTTTGGCGGGGCAGCTCCTACAATGAGCAGTTCTTC
.	TRBV13	TRBD2	TRBJ2-1	CASSLGSLAGSDEQFF	TGTGCCAGCAGCTTAGGATCTCTAGCGGGAAGCGATGAGCAGTTCTTC
few	TRBV27	.	TRBJ1-1	CASSLSFTGYTEAFF	TGTGCCAGCAGTTTATCCTTCACAGGGTACACTGAAGCTTTCTTT
.	TRBV6-5	TRBD2	TRBJ2-2	CASRRLAPGELFF	TGTGCCAGCAGGCGACTAGCCCCCGGGGAGCTGTTTTTT
once	TRBV29-1	.	TRBJ1-3	CSAGGTGGNTIYF	TGCAGCGCTGGCGGGACTGGCGGAAACACCATATATTTT
.	TRBV6-6	TRBD2	TRBJ2-5	CASTGLAETQYF	TGTGCCAGCACGGGACTAGCGGAGACCCAGTACTTC
.	TRBV9	.	TRBJ1-3	CASSPERQGFGNTIYF	TGTGCCAGCAGCCCCGAAAGGCAGGGGTTTGGAAACACCATATATTTT
few	TRBV28	.	TRBJ2-7	CASRSRQGLVCHF	TGTGCCAGCAGAAGCCGACAGGGACTAGTCTGCCACTTC
.	TRBV2	TRBD1	TRBJ2-7	CASSPALDRGREQYF	TGTGCCAGCAGTCCAGCCTTGGACAGGGGAAGGGAGCAGTACTTC
few	TRBV4-3	TRBD2	TRBJ2-7	CASSQDPGLSYEQYF	TGCGCCAGCAGCCAAGACCCGGGACTAAGCTACGAGCAGTACTTC
.	TRBV7-8	TRBD2	TRBJ2-2	CASSLLAGSGELFF	TGTGCCAGCAGCTTATTAGCGGGGTCCGGGGAGCTGTTTTTT
.	TRBV4-1	.	TRBJ2-3	CASSQEHVPTDTQYF	TGCGCCAGCAGCCAAGAACATGTACCCACAGATACGCAGTATTTT
.	TRBV5-1	.	TRBJ2-1	CASSLGRRAGFSYNEQFF	TGCGCCAGCAGCTTGGGACGGCGGGCCGGATTCTCCTACAATGAGCAGTTCTTC
once	TRBV3-1/TRBV3-2	TRBD2	TRBJ2-6	CASSHREGLAFSGANVLTF	TGTGCCAGCAGCCACCGCGAGGGACTAGCGTTCTCTGGGGCCAACGTCCTGACTTTC
.	TRBV6-5	TRBD1	TRBJ2-7	CASNRGSGEQYF	TGTGCCAGCAACAGGGGATCGGGCGAGCAGTACTTC
.	TRBV28	.	TRBJ2-1	CASSLVFRDNEQFF	TGTGCCAGCAGTTTAGTTTTCCGAGATAATGAGCAGTTCTTC
.	TRBV2	.	TRBJ2-5	CASSDIAGARYQETQYF	TGTGCCAGCAGTGACATAGCAGGGGCAAGGTACCAAGAGACCCAGTACTTC
.	TRBV19	TRBD2	TRBJ2-3	CATGGSSTDTQYF	TGTGCTACGGGCGGGAGTAGCACAGATACGCAGTATTTT
.	TRBV21-1	.	TRBJ2-7	CASRPEGLAGDNGSYEQYF	TGTGCCAGCAGGCCCGAGGGGCTAGCGGGAGATAATGGAAGCTACGAGCAGTACTTC